This T cell receptor (beta chain) was sequenced during a study of blood T cell repertoires in COVID-19. Across the study: COVID-19 samples collected from the United States, Italy and Spain covered acute and convalescent phases.

This CDR3 has 14 residues. The germline gives CDR1 SGHRS, CDR2 YFSETQ. The V and J ends lost 4 bases and 1 base respectively, with 8 bases between them. Clones were sequenced by immunoSEQ multiplex PCR, and TCRdb holds only the in-frame ones, with some missing. Of 150,000 to 200,000 clones listed, 84% are singletons. The cohort comprised adults aged about 18 to 100 years residing in 20 to 25 US areas. This sequence originates from a man aged 50 or older who had recovered from COVID-19. Sequenced material: PBMCs or T cells enriched from blood (not recorded which). The J gene is TRBJ2-2, the V gene TRBV5-1; tentatively, D is TRBD2 (5 bases). The CDR3 nucleotides are TGCGCCAGCAGCGGCCGGGAGAACACCGGGGAGCTGTTTTTT. It yields the protein CASSGRENTGELFF. Full variable domain (outside the CDR3, taken from reference TRBV5-1 and TRBJ2-2): KAGVTQTPRYLIKTRGQQVTLSCSPISGHRSVSWYQQTPGQGLQFLFEYFSETQRNKGNFPGRFSGRQFSNSRSEMNVSTLELGDSALYLCASSGRENTGELFFGEGSRLTVL.